These 23 T cell receptor beta chains share one sample of origin, sequenced in a study of T cells in narcolepsy. The table came from immunoSEQ multiplex PCR; TCRdb's copy has only in-frame clones and leaves some out. Of roughly 30,000 clones in the sample, around 79% were seen once. Sequencing was performed on memory (CD45RA-) CD4+ T cells from blood. The receptors derive from a human donor in good health.

The V call is TRBV7-6, the J call TRBJ1-5, with 8 bases fitting TRBD1. This CDR3 spans 15 amino acids. Trimming removed 5 bases from V and 6 bases from J; junction bases left unmatched: 9. Germline V gives CDR1 SGHVS, CDR2 FNYEAQ. DNA of the CDR3: TGTGCCAGCAGCCCTGATCAGGGGGCAGGTCAGCCCCAGCATTTT. It translates to CASSPDQGAGQPQHF.

This chain connects TRBV18 to TRBJ1-1, with D perhaps TRBD1 (6 bases). The CDR3 consists of 13 residues. The germline gives CDR1 KGHSH, CDR2 LQKENI. Deletions cut 2 bases from V and 7 bases from J, with 11 bases between. The chain's CDR3 is CASSPEQGGEAFF. The CDR3 region has the DNA TGTGCCAGCTCACCAGAGCAAGGGGGTGAAGCTTTCTTT. The complete variable domain, with remaining parts taken from reference TRBV18 and TRBJ1-1, reads NAGVMQNPRHLVRRRGQEARLRCSPMKGHSHVYWYRQLPEEGLKFMVYLQKENIIDESGMPKERFSAEFPKEGPSILRIQQVVRGDSAAYFCASSPEQGGEAFFGQGTRLTVV.

The rearrangement links TRBV11-2 to TRBJ1-1; 7 bases align to TRBD1. The CDR3 sequence is 14 residues long. With 5 bases clipped from V and 5 bases from J, the junction kept 8 bases outside the gene matches. Germline lookup yields CDR1 SGHAT and CDR2 FQNNGV. The CDR3 DNA sequence: TGTGCCAGCAGCACCCCGAACAGGGGAACTGAAGCTTTCTTT. The encoded protein is CASSTPNRGTEAFF.

This sequence joins TRBV5-4 and TRBJ2-7; the D gene is possibly TRBD2 (5 bases). V was clipped by 7 bases and J by 0 bases, with 14 bases between them. CDR1 and CDR2 from the germline V gene are SGHNT and YYREEE (reference sequence). This CDR3 region has 14 residues. The CDR3 protein is CASVWRGSSYEQYF. CDR3 bases: TGTGCCAGCGTATGGAGAGGGAGCTCCTACGAGCAGTACTTC.

The rearrangement uses TRBV6-6 and TRBJ2-5; D is perhaps TRBD2 (6 bases). The end of the DNA fits TRBJ2-7 better, so the J call may be wrong. The CDR3 has 14 amino acids. Per germline, CDR1 MNHNY and CDR2 SVGAGI (reference sequence). The CDR3 DNA sequence: TGTGCCAGCAGTGGGTATGGGACGGGGGACGAGCAGTACTTC. Protein product: CASSGYGTGDEQYF.

In nucleotides, the CDR3 is TGTGCCAGCAGCTTAGCCGGAGAGACCCAGTACTTC. This codes for CASSLAGETQYF. V and J are TRBV7-8 and TRBJ2-5; no firm D call. The CDR3 length is 12 residues. Trimming shortened V by 0 bases and J by 4 bases, and 3 bases separated the two germline ends. Germline V gene lookup returns CDR1 SGHVS and CDR2 FQNEAQ. Drawing the rest from reference TRBV7-8 and TRBJ2-5, the complete variable domain is GAGVSQSPRYKVAKRGQDVALRCDPISGHVSLFWYQQALGQGPEFLTYFQNEAQLDKSGLPSDRFFAERPEGSVSTLKIQRTQQEDSAVYLCASSLAGETQYFGPGTRLLVL.

This chain connects TRBV10-1 to TRBJ1-5; 7 bases are shared with TRBD1. Germline values: CDR1 WNHNN, CDR2 SYGVQD (reference sequence). With V trimmed by 8 bases and J by 2 bases, 6 bases remained unmatched. The CDR3 runs to 14 residues. CDR3 amino acids: CASRRGQGNQPQHF. As DNA, the CDR3 is TGCGCCAGCCGCCGTGGACAGGGCAATCAGCCCCAGCATTTT.

This clone has just a few counts. The rearrangement joins TRBV7-3 to TRBJ2-1; weak D call: TRBD2 (6 bases). CDR1 and CDR2 from the germline V gene are SGHTA and FQGTGA. The CDR3 totals 15 residues. Deletions cut 2 bases from V and 8 bases from J, with 16 bases between. The DNA of the CDR3 is TGTGCCAGCAGCTTAGATGAGACGGGGGTGGATGAGCAGTTCTTC. Its translation is CASSLDETGVDEQFF.

The chain uses TRBV18 and TRBJ1-4; the match to TRBD1 covers 12 bases. The CDR3 is 17 amino acids. Germline CDR1 reads KGHSH; CDR2 reads LQKENI. V lost 6 bases to trimming and J lost 0 bases; unmatched junction nucleotides: 5. The CDR3 here is CASSRRDRGPTNEKLFF. The CDR3 DNA sequence: TGTGCCAGCTCGCGCCGGGACAGGGGGCCAACTAATGAAAAACTGTTTTTT.

V usage is TRBV7-9 and J usage is TRBJ2-5; 12 bases map to TRBD2. Germline-derived CDR1 and CDR2 are SEHNR and FQNEAQ (reference sequence). With 10 bases clipped from V and 2 bases from J, the junction kept 2 bases outside the gene matches. The CDR3 loop spans 13 amino acids. The CDR3 nucleotides are TGTGCCATCGGACTAGCGGGGCAAGAGACCCAGTACTTC. Translation: CAIGLAGQETQYF.

This rearrangement joins TRBV19 to TRBJ1-1, with 7 bases matching TRBD1. The CDR3 length is 14 residues. V lost 9 bases, J lost 3 bases, and 10 bases stayed unmatched. Germline V gene lookup returns CDR1 LNHDA and CDR2 SQIVND (reference sequence). The DNA of the CDR3 is TGTGCCAGCCAAACCTCAGGGGGTCACACTGAAGCTTTCTTT. This encodes CASQTSGGHTEAFF.

This clone was picked up one time. V and J are TRBV7-2 and TRBJ2-5; D gene unclear. The CDR3 has 15 amino acids. Between the trimmed V and J ends, which lost 0 bases and 5 bases, there was a span of 13 bases. Germline V gene lookup returns CDR1 SGHTA and CDR2 FQGNSA. CDR3 protein: CASSLAVAEGETQYF. CDR3 nucleotide sequence: TGTGCCAGCAGCTTAGCAGTAGCAGAAGGGGAGACCCAGTACTTC.

The rearrangement joins TRBV28 to TRBJ2-7; D possibly matches TRBD1 or TRBD2 (6 bases each). Germline V gives CDR1 MDHEN, CDR2 SYDVKM. The CDR3 is 13 amino acids. The CDR3 loop reads CSAGEGGRNEQYF. DNA for the CDR3: TGTAGCGCTGGAGAGGGGGGCAGGAACGAGCAGTACTTC.

V is TRBV6-5 and J is TRBJ1-6; TRBD1 matches at 7 bases. The trim removed 4 bases at V and 9 bases at J, leaving 12 bases unmatched. The CDR3 totals 16 residues. Germline V lookup: CDR1 MNHEY, CDR2 SVGAGI. The CDR3 DNA reads TGTGCCAGCAGTTTAGGGGGCAATAAGCGGAGTTCACCCCTCCACTTT. It is translated as CASSLGGNKRSSPLHF.

The V and J genes are TRBV4-3 and TRBJ1-2; no firm D call. CDR3 length: 12 residues. The germline V gene has CDR1 LGHNA and CDR2 YSLEER. V was clipped by 4 bases and J by 5 bases, with 8 bases between them. CDR3 bases: TGCGCCAGCAGCCGGGAGAGATATGGCTACACCTTC. Its translation: CASSRERYGYTF.

The V and J genes are TRBV2 and TRBJ2-1; D tentatively fits TRBD1 or TRBD2 (6 bases each). CDR1 SNHLY and CDR2 FYNNEI come from the germline V gene. V lost 7 bases and J 0 bases, leaving 13 bases between the germline ends. CDR3 length equals 15 residues. CDR3 residues: CASKGDFNSYNEQFF. The CDR3 bases are TGTGCCAGCAAGGGGGACTTTAACTCCTACAATGAGCAGTTCTTC.

The gene calls are TRBV2 and TRBJ2-3, with D unresolved. Trimming stripped 7 bases from V and 0 bases from J, with 14 bases between. CDR1 is SNHLY and CDR2 is FYNNEI in the germline V gene. This CDR3 has 15 residues. The CDR3 loop reads CASIPRLTSTDTQYF. The CDR3 nucleotides read TGTGCCAGCATCCCCCGGCTAACCAGCACAGATACGCAGTATTTT.

The chain employs TRBV5-1 and TRBJ1-1, with TRBD1 identical over 7 bases. Germline trimming cut 0 bases from V and 6 bases from J; bases unmatched to any gene: 2. The CDR3 spans 13 residues. Germline CDR1 reads SGHRS; CDR2 reads YFSETQ. CDR3 in DNA: TGCGCCAGCAGCTTGGCTGGGACAGCTGAAGCTTTCTTT. It translates to CASSLAGTAEAFF.

This rearrangement joins TRBV6-5 to TRBJ2-5; perhaps TRBD1 as D (6 bases). CDR1 and CDR2 (germline): MNHEY, SVGAGI. Trimming pared 2 bases from V and 4 bases from J, leaving 14 bases between. The CDR3 covers 15 residues. CDR3 sequence reads: CASSYLNRVGETQYF. The CDR3 DNA follows: TGTGCCAGCAGTTACCTTAACAGGGTTGGAGAGACCCAGTACTTC.

The chain uses TRBV10-3 and TRBJ2-3, with 11 bases that match TRBD2. Unmatched junction bases numbered 1, after V lost 4 bases and J lost 1 base. Germline V gives CDR1 ENHRY, CDR2 SYGVKD. This CDR3 region has 15 residues. The CDR3 bases are TGTGCCATCAGTGGGGGACTAGCGGGCACAGATACGCAGTATTTT. Amino acid sequence: CAISGGLAGTDTQYF.

The gene calls are TRBV30 and TRBJ2-1; possibly TRBD1 or TRBD2 for D (5 bases each). Germline V CDR1 and CDR2: GTSNPN, SVGIG (reference sequence). This CDR3 has 14 residues. Trimming removed 1 base from V and 11 bases from J, with 18 bases in between. The CDR3 region has the DNA TGTGCCTGGAGTGAAACTCAGGGTGGGAGCCAGCAGTTCTTC. Its translation is CAWSETQGGSQQFF.

This clone was recorded a few times. The chain employs TRBV18 and TRBJ2-2; D uncertain. The CDR3 contains 15 residues. The germline gives CDR1 KGHSH, CDR2 LQKENI. V dropped 3 bases and J dropped 5 bases, with 13 bases sitting between them. CDR3: CASSPRRADTGELFF. The DNA of the CDR3 is TGTGCCAGCTCACCTCGAAGGGCTGATACCGGGGAGCTGTTTTTT.

The chain has TRBV6-1 and TRBJ2-4, with D tentatively TRBD1 or TRBD2 (5 bases each). V gave up 3 bases and J gave up 15 bases, with 15 bases separating them. CDR1 and CDR2 (germline): MNHNS, SASEGT. CDR3 length: 12 residues. CDR3 sequence (DNA): TGTGCCAGCAGTGATTGGGGGATGTCTTCGTACTTC. Translation gives CASSDWGMSSYF.